A single sample is the source of the 11 T cell receptor beta chains below, sequenced in a study of blood T cells in healthy people across ages (dated by TCRdb to the mid-2010s). The library was obtained by 5' RACE. Sequencing was carried out with an Illumina HiSeq 2500. A second 7 to 11 cycle PCR used a sample-barcoded 5' primer and a J-beta primer mix. TCRdb redid the processing of the public reads, applying fastp at Q25 and MiXCR, and retained in-frame beta chains. When rows share a CDR3 protein, they turn into one entry using the most common DNA and genes. This sample has about 400,000 distinct CDR3 sequences in its table, and roughly half of those were observed once. 51% of the sample goes to the ten largest clones. The sequenced material came from blood. The receptors here all came from a man aged 60-69 years in good health.

This chain connects TRBV6-2 or TRBV6-3 to TRBJ2-5, with 7 bases aligning to TRBD1. Germline V gives CDR1 MNHEY, CDR2 SVGEGT. There are 15 residues in the CDR3. Germline trimming cut 6 bases from V and 2 bases from J; bases unmatched to any gene: 9. Here the CDR3 reads CASRNQQGKQETQYF. CDR3 nucleotides: TGTGCCAGCAGAAACCAACAGGGGAAGCAAGAGACCCAGTACTTC.

The V call is TRBV4-2, the J call TRBJ2-5; 7 positions match TRBD2. The J call is uncertain, as TRBJ2-7 better fits the DNA end. The CDR3 spans 15 residues. CDR1 is LGHNA, CDR2 YNFKEQ, per germline. The CDR3 protein is CASSQWRESHYEQYF. DNA for the CDR3: TGTGCCAGCAGCCAATGGCGGGAGAGTCACTACGAGCAGTACTTC.

The chain employs TRBV7-2 and TRBJ2-2; 7 nucleotides match TRBD1. Germline CDR1 SGHTA, CDR2 FQGNSA. The CDR3 covers 17 residues. Trimming took 7 bases from V and 3 from J; bases not matched to a gene: 14. Here the CDR3 DNA reads TGTGCCAGCACCATTAGGGCGGCAGGGGGATACACCGGGGAGCTGTTTTTT. It codes for CASTIRAAGGYTGELFF.

Points on this clonotype: This may be a read error: a much more frequent sequence differs by one nucleotide. This chain joins TRBV20-1 and TRBJ2-5; 7 nucleotides align to TRBD1. This CDR3 has 15 residues. Germline-derived CDR1 and CDR2 are DFQATT and SNEGSKA (reference sequence). Losses at the gene ends were 3 bases for V and 2 bases for J; bases not matched to a gene: 9. CDR3 DNA sequence: TGCAGTGCTAGCCCAGCTACAGGGGCGCAAGAGACCCAGTACTTC. Translated: CSASPATGAQETQYF.

This clonotype was seen more than once but under ten times. The chain couples TRBV12-3 or TRBV12-4 to TRBJ2-1; TRBD1 matches at 8 bases. The CDR3 loop spans 15 amino acids. V was clipped by 6 bases and J by 1 base; unmatched bases: 5. CDR3 protein: CASRRGQGSYNEQFF. The CDR3 nucleotides read TGTGCCAGCAGACGCGGACAGGGATCCTACAATGAGCAGTTCTTC.

The chain employs TRBV4-2 and TRBJ2-5; either TRBD1 or TRBD2 may supply D (6 bases each). The DNA end lines up better with TRBJ2-7; the J call may be wrong. Germline-derived CDR1 and CDR2 are LGHNA and YNFKEQ. The length of the CDR3 is 16 residues. The CDR3 DNA is TGTGCCAGCAGCCAAGATCTGCTCCTAGGGGGGAACGAGCAGTACTTC. Translated: CASSQDLLLGGNEQYF.

As for this clonotype: The junction differs from germline at one of its ends, possibly a read error. J is TRBJ2-7 and V is TRBV7-7; D remains unclear. The CDR3 totals 13 residues. Germline CDR1 and CDR2: SSHAT and FNYEAQ (reference sequence). In nucleotides, the CDR3 is TGTGCTAGCAGCACCGACTCCCTGGGAGAGCAGTACTTC. Translation: CASSTDSLGEQYF.

As concerns this clonotype: An end of the junction differs from the germline gene, which may be a read error. CDR3 protein: CSVEVPGFGNGYTF. Written as DNA, the CDR3 is TGCAGCGTCGAAGTACCGGGATTCGGCAATGGCTACACCTTC. The chain joins TRBV29-1 to TRBJ1-2; no clear D. CDR3 length: 14 amino acids. The V gene's germline CDR1 is SQVTM and CDR2 ANQGSEA.

This clonotype has just a few counts. The J gene is TRBJ2-5, the V gene TRBV6-6; D is ambiguous. Germline V lookup: CDR1 MNHNY, CDR2 SVGAGI (reference sequence). The CDR3 is made up of 17 amino acids. V was pared by 0 bases and J by 0 bases, with 14 bases between. In nucleotides, the CDR3 is TGTGCCAGCAGTTACTCGACCGTAAGGACGGACCAAGAGACCCAGTACTTC. Protein: CASSYSTVRTDQETQYF.

Only one count was recorded for this clonotype. The chain employs TRBV2 and TRBJ1-2; D may be TRBD1 (6 bases). The CDR3 contains 13 residues. Germline V gene data show CDR1 as SNHLY and CDR2 as FYNNEI. Deletions cut 8 bases from V and 3 bases from J, with 13 bases between. The CDR3 nucleotides read TGTGCCAGCGCAGATGGGGGCTACTATGGCTACACCTTC. It yields the protein CASADGGYYGYTF. Looking up the rest from reference TRBV2 and TRBJ1-2 gives the full variable domain: EPEVTQTPSHQVTQMGQEVILRCVPISNHLYFYWYRQILGQKVEFLVSFYNNEISEKSEIFDDQFSVERPDGSNFTLKIRSTKLEDSAMYFCASADGGYYGYTFGSGTRLTVV.

With respect to this clonotype: A clone one base away is much larger, so this may be a read error. In DNA form, the CDR3 reads TGCAGTGCGGGCGCCCACGGGGTTGGGGGTACCACAGATACGCAGTATTTT. It is translated as CSAGAHGVGGTTDTQYF. The chain is built from TRBV20-1 and TRBJ2-3; D tentatively fits TRBD1 or TRBD2 (5 bases each). Trimming pared 6 bases from V and 2 bases from J, leaving 24 bases between. This CDR3 comprises 17 residues. CDR1 is DFQATT and CDR2 is SNEGSKA in the germline V gene (reference sequence).